Listed below are T cell receptor beta chains from one sample, sequenced in a study of shared clonotypes between healthy human individuals. Only in-frame clones appear in the TCRdb table, and some are missing; sequencing was by immunoSEQ multiplex PCR. The sample records 550,000 to 750,000 clones, about 91% being singletons. Sample: naive CD8+ T cells sorted from blood. The receptors were sampled from a man aged 25-45 years in good health. Each CDR3 is given without its conserved first and last residue. The order of the fields is CDR3 length, D gene, J gene, V gene, CDR3 protein. The D gene is left open where the match is weak.

12,NA,TRBJ1-1,TRBV9,ASSVEGDYTEAF
14,TRBD2,TRBJ2-3,TRBV11-2,ASSNPGLAGQDTQY
12,NA,TRBJ2-3,TRBV7-2,ASSLIPGTDTQY
10,TRBD1,TRBJ1-1,TRBV4-1,ASATRGQEAF
13,NA,TRBJ2-5,TRBV7-8,ASSSGAGYQETQY
13,NA,TRBJ1-5,TRBV25-1,ASSEYGEVNQPQH
11,NA,TRBJ1-5,TRBV10-2,ASSGQGNQPQH
10,TRBD1,TRBJ2-3,TRBV29-1,SVDRGTDTQY
13,NA,TRBJ1-1,TRBV6-5,ASSGGEDTVHRAF
12,NA,TRBJ2-2,TRBV28,ASGYGGNTGELF
13,TRBD2,TRBJ2-5,TRBV11-2,ASSRTAGVGETQY
9,NA,TRBJ2-7,TRBV20-1,SADEYGEQY